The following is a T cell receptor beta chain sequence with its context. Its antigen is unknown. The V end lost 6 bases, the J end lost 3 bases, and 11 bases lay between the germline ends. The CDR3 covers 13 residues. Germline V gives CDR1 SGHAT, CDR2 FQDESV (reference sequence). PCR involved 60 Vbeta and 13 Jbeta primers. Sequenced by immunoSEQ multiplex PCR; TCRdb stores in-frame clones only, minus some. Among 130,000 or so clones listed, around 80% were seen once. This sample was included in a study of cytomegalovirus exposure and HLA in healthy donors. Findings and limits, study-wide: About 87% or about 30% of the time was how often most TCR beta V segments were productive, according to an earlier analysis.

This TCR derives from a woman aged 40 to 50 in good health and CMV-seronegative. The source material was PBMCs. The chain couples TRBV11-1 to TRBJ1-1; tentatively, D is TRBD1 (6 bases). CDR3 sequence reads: CASSSQGYTEAFF. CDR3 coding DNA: TGTGCCAGCAGTTCACAGGGATACACTGAAGCTTTCTTT.